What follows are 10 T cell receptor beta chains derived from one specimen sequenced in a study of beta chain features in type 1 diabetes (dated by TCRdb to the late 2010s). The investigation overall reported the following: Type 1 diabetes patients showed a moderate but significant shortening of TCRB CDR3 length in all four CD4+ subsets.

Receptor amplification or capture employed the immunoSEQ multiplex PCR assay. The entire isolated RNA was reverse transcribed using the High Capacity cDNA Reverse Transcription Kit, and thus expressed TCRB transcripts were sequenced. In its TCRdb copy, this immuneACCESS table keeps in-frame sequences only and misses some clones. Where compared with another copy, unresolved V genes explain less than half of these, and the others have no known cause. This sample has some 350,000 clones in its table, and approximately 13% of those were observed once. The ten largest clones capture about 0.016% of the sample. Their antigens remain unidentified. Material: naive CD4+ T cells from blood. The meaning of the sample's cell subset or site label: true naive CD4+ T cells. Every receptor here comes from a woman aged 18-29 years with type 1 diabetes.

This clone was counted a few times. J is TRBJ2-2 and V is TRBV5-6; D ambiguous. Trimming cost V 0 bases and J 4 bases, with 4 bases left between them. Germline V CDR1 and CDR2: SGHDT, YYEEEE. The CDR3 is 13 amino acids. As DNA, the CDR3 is TGTGCCAGCAGCTTGGGCGGCACCGGGGAGCTGTTTTTT. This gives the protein CASSLGGTGELFF. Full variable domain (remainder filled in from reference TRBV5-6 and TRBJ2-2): DAGVTQSPTHLIKTRGQQVTLRCSPKSGHDTVSWYQQALGQGPQFIFQYYEEEERQRGNFPDRFSGHQFPNYSSELNVNALLLGDSALYLCASSLGGTGELFFGEGSRLTVL.

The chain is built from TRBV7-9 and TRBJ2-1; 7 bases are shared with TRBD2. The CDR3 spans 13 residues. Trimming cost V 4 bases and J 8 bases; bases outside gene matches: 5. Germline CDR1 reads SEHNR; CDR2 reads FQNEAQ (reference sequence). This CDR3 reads CASSWTRIDEQFF. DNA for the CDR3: TGTGCCAGCAGCTGGACTAGAATTGATGAGCAGTTCTTC.

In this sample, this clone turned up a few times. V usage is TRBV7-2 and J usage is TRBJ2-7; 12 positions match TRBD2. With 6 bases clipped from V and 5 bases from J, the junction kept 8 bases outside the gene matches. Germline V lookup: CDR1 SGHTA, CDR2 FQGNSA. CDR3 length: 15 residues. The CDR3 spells CASRPRLAGVNEQYF. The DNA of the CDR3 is TGTGCCAGCAGACCTCGACTAGCGGGAGTCAACGAGCAGTACTTC.

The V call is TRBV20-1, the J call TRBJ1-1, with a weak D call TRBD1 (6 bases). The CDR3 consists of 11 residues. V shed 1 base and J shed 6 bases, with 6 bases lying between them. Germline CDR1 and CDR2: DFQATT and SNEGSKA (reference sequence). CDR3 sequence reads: CSARGTAEAFF. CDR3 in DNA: TGCAGTGCTAGAGGGACAGCTGAAGCTTTCTTT.

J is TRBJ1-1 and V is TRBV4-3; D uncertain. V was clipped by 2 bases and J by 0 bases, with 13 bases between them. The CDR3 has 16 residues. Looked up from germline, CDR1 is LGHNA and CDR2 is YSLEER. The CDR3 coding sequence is TGCGCCAGCAGCCAACGATCAGGAACGATGAACACTGAAGCTTTCTTT. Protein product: CASSQRSGTMNTEAFF.

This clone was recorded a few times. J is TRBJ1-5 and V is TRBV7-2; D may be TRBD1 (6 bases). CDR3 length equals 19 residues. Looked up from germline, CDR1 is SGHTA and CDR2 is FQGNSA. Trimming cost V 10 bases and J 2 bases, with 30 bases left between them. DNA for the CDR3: TGTGCCACCAAGCCTAGGGATGGGGGGGGGCCGAAGGGCAATCAGCCCCAGCATTTT. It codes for CATKPRDGGGPKGNQPQHF.

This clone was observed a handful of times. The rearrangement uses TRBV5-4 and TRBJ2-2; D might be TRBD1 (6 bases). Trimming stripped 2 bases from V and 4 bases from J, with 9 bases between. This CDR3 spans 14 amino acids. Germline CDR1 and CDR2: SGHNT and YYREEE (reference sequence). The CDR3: CASSLGQSTGELFF. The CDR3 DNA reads TGTGCCAGCAGCTTAGGACAGTCCACCGGGGAGCTGTTTTTT.

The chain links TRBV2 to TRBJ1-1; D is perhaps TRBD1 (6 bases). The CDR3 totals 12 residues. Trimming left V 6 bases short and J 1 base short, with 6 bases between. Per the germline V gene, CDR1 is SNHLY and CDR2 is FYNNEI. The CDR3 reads CASRGQNTEAFF. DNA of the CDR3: TGTGCCAGCAGGGGACAGAACACTGAAGCTTTCTTT.

CDR3 protein: CASSLDGRVEQPQHF. Written as DNA, the CDR3 is TGCGCCAGCAGCTTGGACGGCAGGGTAGAGCAGCCCCAGCATTTT. This chain joins TRBV5-1 and TRBJ1-5, with D possibly TRBD1 on 5 matching bases. The germline V gene has CDR1 SGHRS and CDR2 YFSETQ. V dropped 0 bases and J dropped 7 bases, with 14 bases sitting between them. The CDR3 is 15 amino acids.

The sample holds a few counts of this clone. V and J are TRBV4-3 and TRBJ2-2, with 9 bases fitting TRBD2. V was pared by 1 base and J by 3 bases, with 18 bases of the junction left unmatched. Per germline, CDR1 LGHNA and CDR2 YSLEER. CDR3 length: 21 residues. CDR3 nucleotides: TGCGCCAGCAGCCAAGGAATACGTGGCGGGAGGGTAGGAGGAGACACCGGGGAGCTGTTTTTT. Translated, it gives CASSQGIRGGRVGGDTGELFF.